These T cell receptor beta chains were read from a single sample in a study of blood T cell repertoires in COVID-19. Repertoires were generated with immunoSEQ multiplex PCR, while TCRdb's copy carries only in-frame clones and drops some. Found here are 200,000 to 250,000 clones, approximately 79% of them singletons; the top ten hold roughly 4%. The sample taken for sequencing was peripheral blood. These receptor sequences come from a woman between 35 and 50 years old with active or convalescent COVID-19. Each CDR3 is given with its conserved first and last residue. D genes are given only for firm matches. For some rows the clone size is stated as once, few or many, or as a class when expanded; others skip it.

j_call: TRBJ2-2; v_call: TRBV3-1/TRBV3-2; d_call: .; clone_size: .; cdr3_aa: CASSQPGGGAKKNTGELFF; cdr3_nt: TGTGCCAGCAGCCAGCCCGGAGGGGGGGCGAAAAAGAACACCGGGGAGCTGTTTTTT
j_call: TRBJ1-6; v_call: TRBV15; d_call: TRBD1; clone_size: few; cdr3_aa: CATSKSGTGGWSSYNSPLHF; cdr3_nt: TGTGCCACCAGTAAATCCGGGACAGGGGGCTGGAGCTCCTATAATTCACCCCTCCACTTT
j_call: TRBJ2-5; v_call: TRBV6-5; d_call: .; clone_size: .; cdr3_aa: CASSYSSLLETQYF; cdr3_nt: TGTGCCAGCAGTTACTCGTCCTTGTTAGAGACCCAGTACTTC
j_call: TRBJ1-3; v_call: TRBV28; d_call: .; clone_size: .; cdr3_aa: CASSVSLNTIYF; cdr3_nt: TGTGCCAGCAGTGTTTCTCTAAACACCATATATTTT
j_call: TRBJ1-1; v_call: TRBV6-6; d_call: .; clone_size: .; cdr3_aa: CASSYLTANTEAFF; cdr3_nt: TGTGCCAGCAGTTACCTTACAGCTAACACTGAAGCTTTCTTT
j_call: TRBJ1-2; v_call: TRBV28; d_call: .; clone_size: .; cdr3_aa: CASSFTGYYGYTF; cdr3_nt: TGTGCCAGCAGTTTCACGGGGTACTATGGCTACACCTTC
j_call: TRBJ1-1; v_call: TRBV10-2; d_call: TRBD1; clone_size: few; cdr3_aa: CASSGTGSTEAFF; cdr3_nt: TGCGCCAGCAGCGGGACAGGGAGTACTGAAGCTTTCTTT
j_call: TRBJ2-3; v_call: TRBV2; d_call: TRBD2; clone_size: .; cdr3_aa: CAITPRASGGLMDTQYF; cdr3_nt: TGTGCCATTACCCCGCGGGCTAGCGGGGGGCTAATGGATACGCAGTATTTT
j_call: TRBJ1-1; v_call: TRBV6-1; d_call: .; clone_size: .; cdr3_aa: CASSEEAHREGMNTEAFF; cdr3_nt: TGTGCCAGCAGTGAAGAGGCGCACAGGGAGGGAATGAACACTGAAGCTTTCTTT
j_call: TRBJ2-1; v_call: TRBV19; d_call: .; clone_size: .; cdr3_aa: CASSIGQVPYNEQFF; cdr3_nt: TGTGCCAGTAGTATAGGGCAGGTTCCCTACAATGAGCAGTTCTTC
j_call: TRBJ2-7; v_call: TRBV5-4; d_call: .; clone_size: few; cdr3_aa: CASSLADEQYF; cdr3_nt: TGTGCCAGCAGCTTGGCTGACGAGCAGTACTTC
j_call: TRBJ1-1; v_call: TRBV13; d_call: .; clone_size: .; cdr3_aa: CASSLEGRGDSEAFF; cdr3_nt: TGTGCCAGCAGCTTAGAGGGGCGAGGGGACTCTGAAGCTTTCTTT
j_call: TRBJ1-1; v_call: TRBV2; d_call: .; clone_size: few; cdr3_aa: CASSVSRDTEAFF; cdr3_nt: TGTGCCAGCAGCGTTTCCAGGGATACTGAAGCTTTCTTT
j_call: TRBJ1-2; v_call: TRBV11-2; d_call: TRBD1; clone_size: .; cdr3_aa: CASSPDRAYGYTF; cdr3_nt: TGTGCCAGCAGCCCCGACAGGGCTTATGGCTACACCTTC
j_call: TRBJ1-5; v_call: TRBV18; d_call: TRBD1; clone_size: .; cdr3_aa: CASSPPGQKVGQPQHF; cdr3_nt: TGTGCCAGCTCACCACCGGGACAGAAAGTCGGTCAGCCCCAGCATTTT
j_call: TRBJ1-5; v_call: TRBV6-6; d_call: .; clone_size: .; cdr3_aa: CASSDTRGSRQPQHF; cdr3_nt: TGTGCCAGCAGCGATACCCGGGGGAGCAGGCAGCCCCAGCATTTT
j_call: TRBJ1-5; v_call: TRBV18; d_call: .; clone_size: .; cdr3_aa: CASSPRGGNQPQHF; cdr3_nt: TGTGCCAGCTCACCACGGGGAGGCAATCAGCCCCAGCATTTT